These 17 T cell receptor beta chains share one sample of origin, sequenced in a study of Graves' ophthalmopathy and Graves' hyperthyroidism. RNA transcripts served as template for amplifying TCR beta CDR3 sequences. HTBI primers were used in a first-round RT-PCR, which preceded a second-round multiplex PCR. Each CDR3 protein gets one entry after TCRdb re-called the multiplex PCR reads with MiXCR. This repertoire shows some 350,000 distinct CDR3 sequences, about a sixth found once; its top ten account for 2.4%. The specimen sequenced was peripheral blood. These receptors came from an adult woman with stable Graves' hyperthyroidism.

This clonotype was observed at least ten times. V usage is TRBV13 and J usage is TRBJ2-7; D gene unclear. The CDR3 totals 13 residues. Germline V CDR1 and CDR2: PRHDT, FYEKMQ (reference sequence). The V end lost 0 bases, the J end lost 5 bases, and 8 bases lay between the germline ends. CDR3 loop: CASSLGSTNEQYF. The CDR3, as DNA: TGTGCCAGCAGCTTAGGGTCTACCAACGAGCAGTACTTC.

This clonotype was observed at least ten times. DNA for the CDR3: TGCGCCAGCAGCTTGGTCCTACAGGGAGGAGAGCAGTACTTC. This translates into CASSLVLQGGEQYF. The chain has TRBV5-1 and TRBJ2-7; either TRBD1 or TRBD2 may fit D (6 bases each). From germline, CDR1 is SGHRS and CDR2 YFSETQ. There are 14 residues in the CDR3. Between the trimmed V and J ends, which lost 0 bases and 7 bases, there was a span of 14 bases.

This clonotype appeared many times. Written as DNA, the CDR3 is TGTGCCAGCAGTTTAAGTACAGGAGCCTACGAGCAGTACTTC. The encoded protein is CASSLSTGAYEQYF. The chain employs TRBV28 and TRBJ2-7, with D possibly TRBD1 on 5 matching bases. There are 14 residues in the CDR3. The V end lost 2 bases, the J end lost 2 bases, and 10 bases lay between the germline ends. Germline CDR1 and CDR2: MDHEN and SYDVKM. Full variable domain (rest looked up from reference TRBV28 and TRBJ2-7): DVKVTQSSRYLVKRTGEKVFLECVQDMDHENMFWYRQDPGLGLRLIYFSYDVKMKEKGDIPEGYSVSREKKERFSLILESASTNQTSMYLCASSLSTGAYEQYFGPGTRLTVT.

This clonotype occurred many times. This sequence joins TRBV15 and TRBJ1-1; maybe TRBD1 (5 bases). The CDR3 consists of 16 residues. The germline gives CDR1 LNHNV, CDR2 YYDKDF (reference sequence). Trimming cost V 5 bases and J 0 bases, with 16 bases left between them. The CDR3 protein is CATSPGHSLMNTEAFF. The CDR3, as DNA: TGTGCCACCAGCCCGGGGCACAGCCTAATGAACACTGAAGCTTTCTTT.

In its sample, this clonotype was seen many times. This rearrangement joins TRBV11-2 to TRBJ2-7, with 10 bases identical to TRBD2. This CDR3 region has 15 residues. Germline V gene lookup returns CDR1 SGHAT and CDR2 FQNNGV. Trimming removed 3 bases from V and 3 bases from J; junction bases left unmatched: 5. The CDR3: CASSFEAGGGYEQYF. CDR3 sequence (DNA): TGTGCCAGCAGCTTCGAAGCGGGAGGGGGCTACGAGCAGTACTTC.

This clonotype appeared many times. V usage is TRBV20-1 and J usage is TRBJ2-7; maybe TRBD1 (7 bases). V dropped 5 bases and J dropped 7 bases, with 27 bases sitting between them. The CDR3 is 16 residues long. Germline-derived CDR1 and CDR2 are DFQATT and SNEGSKA (reference sequence). CDR3 DNA: TGCAGTGCTCTCGGCGTTGGGCAGGGGGGATTTGGGGAGCAGTACTTC. It is translated as CSALGVGQGGFGEQYF.

This clonotype was found many times. The CDR3 sequence is CASSTGTSGSGQETQYF. In DNA form, the CDR3 reads TGCGCCAGCAGCACCGGGACTAGCGGGAGTGGCCAGGAGACCCAGTACTTC. The chain is built from TRBV5-1 and TRBJ2-5; 14 bases are shared with TRBD2. The CDR3 is 17 amino acids. Germline values: CDR1 SGHRS, CDR2 YFSETQ. V was clipped by 4 bases and J by 5 bases; unmatched bases: 10.

In its sample, this clonotype was seen many times. This chain uses TRBV28 with TRBJ2-5; 7 bases fit TRBD1. The CDR3 has 15 residues. Per the germline V gene, CDR1 is MDHEN and CDR2 is SYDVKM. The junction had 8 bases not matched to a gene; V was cut back by 2 bases and J by 5 bases. CDR3 bases: TGTGCCAGCAGTTTACGGCCCCTCAGGGGGGAGACCCAGTACTTC. Translation: CASSLRPLRGETQYF.

This clonotype was detected ten times or more. V and J are TRBV3-1 and TRBJ1-1; D perhaps matches TRBD1 (6 bases). Germline CDR1 reads LGHDT; CDR2 reads YNNKEL (reference sequence). The CDR3 spans 14 residues. V was pared by 1 base and J by 5 bases, with 11 bases between. The CDR3 here is CASSQVQGRTEAFF. The CDR3 bases are TGTGCCAGCAGCCAAGTTCAGGGGCGGACTGAAGCTTTCTTT.

This clonotype was observed many times. The chain has TRBV12-3 or TRBV12-4 and TRBJ2-2; D ambiguous. CDR3 length equals 15 residues. V lost 1 base, J lost 4 bases, and 10 bases lay in between. The CDR3 DNA follows: TGTGCCAGCAGTTTAGATAGCTCAGGCACCGGGGAGCTGTTTTTT. The encoded protein is CASSLDSSGTGELFF.

In its sample, this clonotype was seen once. This may be a read error: a much more frequent sequence differs by one nucleotide. V usage is TRBV27 and J usage is TRBJ2-7; possible D gene TRBD1, 6 bases. Per germline, CDR1 MNHEY and CDR2 SMNVEV (reference sequence). The ends were cut back, 5 bases at V and 4 bases at J, with 12 bases in the middle. The CDR3 extends over 13 amino acids. CDR3 loop: CASSEVGGYEQYV. The CDR3, as DNA: TGTGCCAGCAGTGAAGTAGGGGGATACGAGCAGTACGTC.

This clonotype was seen many times. This chain uses TRBV6-1 with TRBJ2-5; D possibly corresponds to TRBD1 (5 bases). Per germline, CDR1 MNHNS and CDR2 SASEGT. This CDR3 has 15 residues. Trimming left V 3 bases short and J 5 bases short, with 16 bases between. CDR3 loop: CASSDTRRGWETQYF. For the CDR3, the DNA is TGTGCCAGCAGTGACACCCGTAGGGGTTGGGAGACCCAGTACTTC.

This clonotype showed up many times. V usage is TRBV5-1 and J usage is TRBJ2-2; no definite D call. This CDR3 has 15 amino acids. Trimming pared 2 bases from V and 4 bases from J, leaving 12 bases between. CDR1 and CDR2 (germline): SGHRS, YFSETQ. The CDR3 here is CASSFQHLPTGELFF. As DNA, the CDR3 is TGCGCCAGCAGCTTCCAACACCTGCCCACCGGGGAGCTGTTTTTT.

A remark on this clonotype: This clone may be a read error of a much larger clone one base away. The chain uses TRBV15 and TRBJ2-7; no definite D call. CDR1 is LNHNV, CDR2 YYDKDF, per germline (reference sequence). The CDR3 contains 15 residues. The CDR3 DNA is TGTGCCACCAGCAGGGCCTGGGGTTCGGATTACGAGCAGTGCTTC. Its protein is CATSRAWGSDYEQCF.

This clonotype was detected only a few times. The chain uses TRBV12-3 or TRBV12-4 and TRBJ1-2; D is unresolved. Trimming cost V 1 base and J 11 bases, with 8 bases left between them. CDR3 size: 11 residues. The CDR3 region has the DNA TGTGCCAGCAGTTTAGGGGCTAGGTACACCTTC. Its protein is CASSLGARYTF.

This clonotype came up many times. The genes are TRBV10-1 and TRBJ2-7, with 8 positions matching TRBD1. This CDR3 is 13 amino acids long. Per the germline V gene, CDR1 is WNHNN and CDR2 is SYGVQD (reference sequence). Trimming took 9 bases from V and 2 from J; bases not matched to a gene: 6. Here the CDR3 reads CARSGQEAYEQYF. CDR3 DNA: TGCGCCAGGTCGGGACAGGAGGCCTACGAGCAGTACTTC.

This clonotype was recorded at least ten times. The chain has TRBV6-5 and TRBJ1-5; unclear D gene. Germline lookup yields CDR1 MNHEY and CDR2 SVGAGI. Trimming removed 8 bases at V and 3 bases at J, with 20 bases between. The CDR3 covers 16 residues. CDR3 sequence (DNA): TGTGCCAGCGGAGAGGCTAAGTTCGAGGCCAATCAGCCCCAGCATTTT. It codes for CASGEAKFEANQPQHF.